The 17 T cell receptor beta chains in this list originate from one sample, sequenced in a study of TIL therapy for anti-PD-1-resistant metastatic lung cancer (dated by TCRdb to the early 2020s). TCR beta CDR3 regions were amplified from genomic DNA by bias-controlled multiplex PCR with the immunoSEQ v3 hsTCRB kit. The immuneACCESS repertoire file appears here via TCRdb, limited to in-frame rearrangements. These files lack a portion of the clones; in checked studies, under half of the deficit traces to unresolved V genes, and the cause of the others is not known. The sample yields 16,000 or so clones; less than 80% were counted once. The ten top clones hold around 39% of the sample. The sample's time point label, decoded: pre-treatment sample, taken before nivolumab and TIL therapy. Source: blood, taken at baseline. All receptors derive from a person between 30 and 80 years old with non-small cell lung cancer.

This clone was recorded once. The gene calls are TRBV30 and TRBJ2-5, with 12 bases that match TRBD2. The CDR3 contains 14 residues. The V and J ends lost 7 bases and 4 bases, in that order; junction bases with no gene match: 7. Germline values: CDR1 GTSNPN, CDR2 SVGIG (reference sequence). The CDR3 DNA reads TGTGCCTCGACTAGCGGGAGCTTTTTAGAGACCCAGTACTTC. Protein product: CASTSGSFLETQYF.

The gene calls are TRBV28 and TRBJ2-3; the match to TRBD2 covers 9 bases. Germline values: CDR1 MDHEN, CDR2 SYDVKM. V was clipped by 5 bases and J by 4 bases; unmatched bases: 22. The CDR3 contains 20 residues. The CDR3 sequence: CASSPFWRGGPDRSSDTQYF. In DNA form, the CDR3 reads TGTGCCAGCAGTCCCTTTTGGCGGGGGGGGCCTGATCGCAGTTCAGATACGCAGTATTTT.

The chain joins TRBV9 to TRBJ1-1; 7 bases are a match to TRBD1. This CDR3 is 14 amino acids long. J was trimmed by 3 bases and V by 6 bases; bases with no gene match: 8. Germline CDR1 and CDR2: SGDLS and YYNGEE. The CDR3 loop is CASTLGGGDTEAFF. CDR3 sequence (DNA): TGTGCCAGCACCCTGGGAGGGGGCGACACTGAAGCTTTCTTT.

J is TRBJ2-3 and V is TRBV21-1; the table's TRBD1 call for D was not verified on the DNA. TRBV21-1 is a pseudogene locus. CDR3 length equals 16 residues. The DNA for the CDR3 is TGTGCCAGCAGCCCTGGGAGGACAGGTCCGTCAGATACGCAGTATTTT. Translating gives CASSPGRTGPSDTQYF.

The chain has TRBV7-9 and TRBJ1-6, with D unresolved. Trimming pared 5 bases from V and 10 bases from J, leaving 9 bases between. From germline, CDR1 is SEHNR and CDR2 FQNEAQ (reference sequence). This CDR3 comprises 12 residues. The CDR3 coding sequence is TGTGCCAGCAGCCGGACGGGGTCACCCCTCCACTTT. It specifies CASSRTGSPLHF.

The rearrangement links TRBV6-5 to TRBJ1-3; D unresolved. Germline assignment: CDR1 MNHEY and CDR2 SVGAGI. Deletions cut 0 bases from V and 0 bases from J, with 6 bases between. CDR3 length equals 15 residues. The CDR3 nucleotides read TGTGCCAGCAGTTACTCGGAGGGCTCTGGAAACACCATATATTTT. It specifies CASSYSEGSGNTIYF.

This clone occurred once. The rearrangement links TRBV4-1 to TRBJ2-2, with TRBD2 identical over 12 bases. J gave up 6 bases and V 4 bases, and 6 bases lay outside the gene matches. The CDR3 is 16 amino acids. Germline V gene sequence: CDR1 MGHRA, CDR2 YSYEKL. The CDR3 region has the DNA TGCGCCAGCAGCCCAAGACTAGCGGGGGAGGCCGGGGAGCTGTTTTTT. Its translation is CASSPRLAGEAGELFF.

CDR3 region: CASRKDINSNQPQHF. The CDR3 DNA follows: TGTGCCAGCAGGAAGGACATCAATAGCAATCAGCCCCAGCATTTT. This chain links TRBV6-1 with TRBJ1-5; D possibly corresponds to TRBD1 (5 bases). V was cut by 6 bases and J by 0 bases, with 12 bases left in between. CDR3 length equals 15 residues. CDR1 MNHNS and CDR2 SASEGT come from the germline V gene.

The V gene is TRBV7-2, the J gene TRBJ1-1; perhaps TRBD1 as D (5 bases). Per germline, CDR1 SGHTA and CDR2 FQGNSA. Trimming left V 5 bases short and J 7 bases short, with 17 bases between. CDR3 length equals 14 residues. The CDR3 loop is CASSRSLQGREAFF. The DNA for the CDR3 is TGTGCCAGCAGCCGGAGCCTCCAGGGTCGTGAAGCTTTCTTT.

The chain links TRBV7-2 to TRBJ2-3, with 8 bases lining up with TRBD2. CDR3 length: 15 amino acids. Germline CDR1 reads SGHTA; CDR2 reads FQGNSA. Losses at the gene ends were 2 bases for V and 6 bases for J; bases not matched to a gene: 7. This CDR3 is CASSLLGGGSDTQYF. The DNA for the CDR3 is TGTGCCAGCAGCTTACTCGGCGGGGGGTCGGATACGCAGTATTTT.

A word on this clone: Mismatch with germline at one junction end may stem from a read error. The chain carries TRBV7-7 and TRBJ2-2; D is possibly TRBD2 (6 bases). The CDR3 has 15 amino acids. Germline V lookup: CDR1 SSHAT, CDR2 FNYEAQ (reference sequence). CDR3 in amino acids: CASSLAVGDTGELFF. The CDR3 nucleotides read TGTGCTAGCAGCTTAGCGGTGGGGGACACCGGGGAGCTGTTTTTT.

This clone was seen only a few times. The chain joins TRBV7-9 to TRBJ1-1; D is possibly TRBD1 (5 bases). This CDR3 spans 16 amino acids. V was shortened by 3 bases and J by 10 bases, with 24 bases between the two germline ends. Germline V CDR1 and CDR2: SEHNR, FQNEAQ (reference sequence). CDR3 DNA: TGTGCCAGCAGCTTGATTCGCGACGGGACCCTGGTCGGAGCTTTCTTT. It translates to CASSLIRDGTLVGAFF.

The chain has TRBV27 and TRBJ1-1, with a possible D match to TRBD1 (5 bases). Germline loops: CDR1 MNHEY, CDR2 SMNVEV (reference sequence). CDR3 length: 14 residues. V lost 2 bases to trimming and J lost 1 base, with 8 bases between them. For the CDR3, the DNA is TGTGCCAGCAGTTTAAGGGGATGGAACACTGAAGCTTTCTTT. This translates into CASSLRGWNTEAFF.

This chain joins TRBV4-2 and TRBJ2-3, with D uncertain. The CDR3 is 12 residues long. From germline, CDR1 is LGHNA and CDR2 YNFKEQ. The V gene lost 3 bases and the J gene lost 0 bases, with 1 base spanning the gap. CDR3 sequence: CASSHSTDTQYF. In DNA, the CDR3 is TGTGCCAGCAGCCACAGCACAGATACGCAGTATTTT.

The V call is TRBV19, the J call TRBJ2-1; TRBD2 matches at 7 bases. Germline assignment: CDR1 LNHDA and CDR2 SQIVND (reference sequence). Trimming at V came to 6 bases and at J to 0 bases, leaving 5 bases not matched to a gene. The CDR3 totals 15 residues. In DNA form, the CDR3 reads TGTGCCAGTAGACGTCGCGGGAGCTCCTACAATGAGCAGTTCTTC. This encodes CASRRRGSSYNEQFF. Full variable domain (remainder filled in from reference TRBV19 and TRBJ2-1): DGGITQSPKYLFRKEGQNVTLSCEQNLNHDAMYWYRQDPGQGLRLIYYSQIVNDFQKGDIAEGYSVSREKKESFPLTVTSAQKNPTAFYLCASRRRGSSYNEQFFGPGTRLTVL.

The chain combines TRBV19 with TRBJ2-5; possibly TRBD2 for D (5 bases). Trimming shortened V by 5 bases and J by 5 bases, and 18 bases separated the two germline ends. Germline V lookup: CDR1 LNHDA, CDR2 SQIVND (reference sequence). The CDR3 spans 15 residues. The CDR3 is CASSRGPLHRETQYF. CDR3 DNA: TGTGCCAGTAGTCGGGGTCCGCTCCATAGGGAGACCCAGTACTTC. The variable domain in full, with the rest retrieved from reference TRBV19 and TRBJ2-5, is DGGITQSPKYLFRKEGQNVTLSCEQNLNHDAMYWYRQDPGQGLRLIYYSQIVNDFQKGDIAEGYSVSREKKESFPLTVTSAQKNPTAFYLCASSRGPLHRETQYFGPGTRLLVL.

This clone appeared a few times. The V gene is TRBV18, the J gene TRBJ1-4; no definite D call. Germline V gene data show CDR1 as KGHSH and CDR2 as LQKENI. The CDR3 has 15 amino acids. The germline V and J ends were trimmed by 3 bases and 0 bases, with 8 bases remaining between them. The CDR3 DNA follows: TGTGCCAGCTCACCGGATCTGTCAACTAATGAAAAACTGTTTTTT. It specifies CASSPDLSTNEKLFF.